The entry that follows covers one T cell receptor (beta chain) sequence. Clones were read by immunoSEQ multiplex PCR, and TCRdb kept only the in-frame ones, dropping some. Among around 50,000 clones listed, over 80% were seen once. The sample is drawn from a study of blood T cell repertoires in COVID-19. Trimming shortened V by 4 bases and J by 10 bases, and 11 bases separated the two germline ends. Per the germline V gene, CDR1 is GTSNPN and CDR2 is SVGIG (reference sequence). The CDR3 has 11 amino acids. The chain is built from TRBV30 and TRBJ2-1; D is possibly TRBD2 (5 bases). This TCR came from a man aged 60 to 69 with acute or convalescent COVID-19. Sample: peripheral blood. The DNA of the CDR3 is TGTGCCTGGAAGGGAGTTTCCGAGCAGTTCTTC. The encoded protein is CAWKGVSEQFF.